This T cell receptor beta chain came from a study of T cells in women clearing cervical HPV infection. At the level of the study: Cases: HPV16-related CIN3 or worse on histology, 2 invasive cancers.

For this clone: The CDR3 goes on 3 residues after the read ends, and that part is filled in from the germline J gene.

Germline V CDR1 and CDR2: SGHTA, FQGTGA. With 5 bases clipped from V and 5 bases from J, the junction kept 7 bases outside the gene matches. CDR3 length equals 15 residues. Clones were read by immunoSEQ multiplex PCR, and TCRdb kept only the in-frame ones, dropping some. The specimen's table records 20,000 to 25,000 clones. The sample comprised blood buffy coat. This sequence originates from a woman between 18 and 70 years old with a cervical HPV16 infection that either progressed to CIN3+ or cleared (not recorded which). The gene calls are TRBV7-3 and TRBJ2-1, with 9 bases lining up with TRBD2. The covered CDR3 bases are TGTGCCAGCAGCACCGCCGGGACTAGCCACAATGAG. Residues: CASSTAGTSHNE. The CDR3 in its entirety is CASSTAGTSHNEQFF.